The 18 T cell receptor beta chains given below trace back to one sample, sequenced in a study of cytomegalovirus exposure and HLA in healthy donors. With 60 Vbeta and 13 Jbeta primers, the PCR was carried out. Sequencing used immunoSEQ multiplex PCR; TCRdb keeps in-frame clones, though not all of them. The table includes approximately 170,000 clones, approximately 80% detected once. Sequenced material: PBMCs. All receptors derive from a woman aged 40 to 49 in good health and CMV-seropositive.

This clone was seen only once. The gene calls are TRBV10-2 and TRBJ1-5; maybe TRBD1 (5 bases). Germline V gives CDR1 WSHSY, CDR2 SAAADI. This CDR3 has 14 residues. Trimming stripped 3 bases from V and 3 bases from J, with 9 bases between. The CDR3 DNA sequence: TGCGCCAGCAGTGACCCAGGGATCAATCAGCCCCAGCATTTT. Amino acid sequence: CASSDPGINQPQHF.

The V gene is TRBV7-8, the J gene TRBJ2-2; 11 bases agree with TRBD1. The V gene end was trimmed by 5 bases and the J gene end by 4 bases; junction bases not matched to a gene: 6. This CDR3 contains 16 residues. Per the germline V gene, CDR1 is SGHVS and CDR2 is FQNEAQ. For the CDR3, the DNA is TGTGCCAGCAGCCCCCGGGACAGGGGGACCACCGGGGAGCTGTTTTTT. Protein: CASSPRDRGTTGELFF. Full variable domain (remainder filled in from reference TRBV7-8 and TRBJ2-2): GAGVSQSPRYKVAKRGQDVALRCDPISGHVSLFWYQQALGQGPEFLTYFQNEAQLDKSGLPSDRFFAERPEGSVSTLKIQRTQQEDSAVYLCASSPRDRGTTGELFFGEGSRLTVL.

The chain is built from TRBV19 and TRBJ1-5, with TRBD1 identical over 7 bases. Germline assignment: CDR1 LNHDA and CDR2 SQIVND (reference sequence). The ends lost 2 bases at V and 5 bases at J; junction bases unmatched: 3. This CDR3 has 14 amino acids. The CDR3 sequence is CASSIRDSYQPQHF. The CDR3 bases are TGTGCCAGTAGTATAAGGGACAGCTATCAGCCCCAGCATTTT. Supplemented by reference TRBV19 and TRBJ1-5, the full variable domain reads DGGITQSPKYLFRKEGQNVTLSCEQNLNHDAMYWYRQDPGQGLRLIYYSQIVNDFQKGDIAEGYSVSREKKESFPLTVTSAQKNPTAFYLCASSIRDSYQPQHFGDGTRLSIL.

The chain has TRBV28 and TRBJ1-2, with D possibly matching TRBD1 (6 bases). CDR3 length: 14 residues. Germline-derived CDR1 and CDR2 are MDHEN and SYDVKM. V lost 5 bases to trimming and J lost 2 bases, with 12 bases between them. In DNA form, the CDR3 reads TGTGCCAGCAGTCCTACAGGGTTGAACTATGGCTACACCTTC. This gives the protein CASSPTGLNYGYTF.

The V and J genes are TRBV9 and TRBJ2-7, with a weak D call TRBD2 (5 bases). Trimming cost V 5 bases and J 5 bases, with 14 bases left between them. Germline V lookup: CDR1 SGDLS, CDR2 YYNGEE. The CDR3 spans 13 residues. DNA for the CDR3: TGTGCCAGCAGTACGGGGTTGAGTAACGAGCAGTACTTC. Amino acid sequence: CASSTGLSNEQYF.

This chain links TRBV23-1 with TRBJ2-1, with a weak D call TRBD2 (6 bases). TRBV23-1 is recorded as an ORF, its role being uncertain. Trimming removed 6 bases at V and 0 bases at J, with 18 bases between. The CDR3 is 17 amino acids. The CDR3 loop is CASRIAGQPLSYNEQFF. The CDR3 coding sequence is TGCGCCAGCAGAATTGCGGGGCAGCCCCTCTCCTACAATGAGCAGTTCTTC.

The chain couples TRBV7-8 to TRBJ2-1, with 11 bases matching TRBD2. The junction had 9 bases not matched to a gene; V was cut back by 6 bases and J by 8 bases. The CDR3 is 15 residues long. Germline assignment: CDR1 SGHVS and CDR2 FQNEAQ. As DNA, the CDR3 is TGTGCCAGCAGGCCACTAGCGGGAGTATCCCATGAGCAGTTCTTC. Translating it yields CASRPLAGVSHEQFF.

The chain joins TRBV5-1 to TRBJ1-2; D possibly corresponds to TRBD1 (6 bases). Germline V lookup: CDR1 SGHRS, CDR2 YFSETQ. The CDR3 extends over 14 amino acids. The V and J ends lost 6 bases and 4 bases respectively, with 16 bases between them. CDR3 region: CASNAEGGPYGYTF. The CDR3 DNA follows: TGCGCCAGCAACGCGGAAGGGGGACCCTATGGCTACACCTTC. Full variable domain (outside the CDR3, taken from reference TRBV5-1 and TRBJ1-2): KAGVTQTPRYLIKTRGQQVTLSCSPISGHRSVSWYQQTPGQGLQFLFEYFSETQRNKGNFPGRFSGRQFSNSRSEMNVSTLELGDSALYLCASNAEGGPYGYTFGSGTRLTVV.

The rearrangement joins TRBV27 to TRBJ2-7; possible D gene TRBD1, 5 bases. The CDR3 has 17 residues. Germline CDR1 is MNHEY and CDR2 is SMNVEV (reference sequence). The ends were cut back, 2 bases at V and 2 bases at J, with 19 bases in the middle. The CDR3 loop reads CASSLTGRTTAPYEQYF. In DNA, the CDR3 is TGTGCCAGCAGTTTAACCGGTCGGACAACCGCCCCCTACGAGCAGTACTTC.

V is TRBV5-1 and J is TRBJ2-3; a possible D gene is TRBD2 (6 bases). Germline lookup yields CDR1 SGHRS and CDR2 YFSETQ. Trimming took 1 base from V and 4 from J, leaving 25 bases between them. The CDR3 is 19 residues long. This chain's CDR3 is CASSLNQDRSVGGPDTQYF. In DNA, the CDR3 is TGCGCCAGCAGCTTGAATCAGGACCGATCCGTCGGGGGACCAGATACGCAGTATTTT.

The gene calls are TRBV28 and TRBJ2-1; 12 bases map to TRBD2. This CDR3 has 17 residues. After removal of 4 bases from V and 2 bases from J, the junction contained 6 bases not matched to a gene. CDR1 MDHEN and CDR2 SYDVKM come from the germline V gene. This chain's CDR3 is CASSSSSGGGTYNEQFF. The CDR3 bases are TGTGCCAGCAGTTCTTCTAGCGGGGGGGGAACCTACAATGAGCAGTTCTTC.

As regards this clone: Other DNA variants within this sample encode the same CDR3. This chain's CDR3 is CASSYGTGGNQPQHF. The CDR3 DNA follows: TGTGCCAGCAGTTATGGGACAGGGGGCAATCAGCCCCAGCATTTT. This chain joins TRBV6-6 and TRBJ1-5, with TRBD1 identical over 10 bases. The germline gives CDR1 MNHNY, CDR2 SVGAGI (reference sequence). This CDR3 has 15 amino acids. V was clipped by 3 bases and J by 2 bases; unmatched bases: 1.

The chain uses TRBV11-3 and TRBJ2-3; D not resolved. The CDR3 consists of 11 residues. V was cut by 4 bases and J by 9 bases, with 8 bases left in between. Germline V gene lookup returns CDR1 SGHNT and CDR2 YENEEA. CDR3 coding DNA: TGTGCCAGCAGCTCATTAGTAACGCAGTATTTT. This translates into CASSSLVTQYF.

In its sample, this clone was seen a few times. The chain links TRBV6-5 to TRBJ1-1, with 9 bases lining up with TRBD1. This CDR3 is 15 amino acids long. Per germline, CDR1 MNHEY and CDR2 SVGAGI. J was trimmed by 8 bases and V by 2 bases; bases with no gene match: 9. The CDR3 DNA sequence: TGTGCCAGCAGTTACGACGCGGGGACAGGGAACGAAGCTTTCTTT. As protein: CASSYDAGTGNEAFF.

The chain joins TRBV30 to TRBJ2-3; a possible D gene is TRBD2 (6 bases). Germline CDR1 and CDR2: GTSNPN and SVGIG (reference sequence). The CDR3 totals 15 residues. Trimming left V 0 bases short and J 2 bases short, with 12 bases between. This CDR3 is CAWSVRDSYTDTQYF. In nucleotides, the CDR3 is TGTGCCTGGAGTGTACGGGACTCGTACACAGATACGCAGTATTTT.

The rearrangement joins TRBV28 to TRBJ2-3; TRBD1 is a possible D gene (5 bases). This CDR3 is built from 14 residues. Germline V gene lookup returns CDR1 MDHEN and CDR2 SYDVKM. Trimming took off 7 bases at V and 5 bases at J, with 16 bases between the two ends. CDR3 coding DNA: TGTGCCAGCAATGAGATAGGGGCGCGAGATACGCAGTATTTT. This sequence encodes CASNEIGARDTQYF.

The chain joins TRBV30 to TRBJ1-2, with 9 bases identical to TRBD1. CDR1 and CDR2 (germline): GTSNPN, SVGIG (reference sequence). CDR3 length equals 12 residues. The V and J ends lost 5 bases and 7 bases, in that order; junction bases with no gene match: 5. This CDR3 is CAWAQTGGGYTF. The CDR3 coding sequence is TGTGCCTGGGCCCAGACAGGGGGTGGCTACACCTTC.

The gene calls are TRBV25-1 and TRBJ2-3; the D gene is possibly TRBD2 (5 bases). CDR1 and CDR2 (germline): MGHDK, SYGVNS. Trimming cost V 8 bases and J 6 bases, with 15 bases left between them. The CDR3 has 13 residues. CDR3 protein: CASRREAVDTQYF. For the CDR3, the DNA is TGTGCCAGCCGAAGGGAAGCGGTGGATACGCAGTATTTT.